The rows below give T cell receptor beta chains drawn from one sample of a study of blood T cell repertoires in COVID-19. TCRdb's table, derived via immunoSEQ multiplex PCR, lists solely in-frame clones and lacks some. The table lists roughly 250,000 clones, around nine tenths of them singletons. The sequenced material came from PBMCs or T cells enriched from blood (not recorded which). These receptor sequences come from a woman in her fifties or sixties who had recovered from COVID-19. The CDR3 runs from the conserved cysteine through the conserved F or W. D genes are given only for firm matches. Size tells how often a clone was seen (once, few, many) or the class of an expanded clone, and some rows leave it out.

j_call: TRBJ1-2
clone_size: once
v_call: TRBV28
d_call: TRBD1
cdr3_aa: CASSPDRTDGYTF
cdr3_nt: TGTGCCAGCAGCCCGGACAGGACCGATGGCTACACCTTC

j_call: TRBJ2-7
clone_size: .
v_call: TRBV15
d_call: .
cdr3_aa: CATSRDRGSPYEQYF
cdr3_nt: TGTGCCACCAGCAGAGATAGGGGCTCCCCCTACGAGCAGTACTTC

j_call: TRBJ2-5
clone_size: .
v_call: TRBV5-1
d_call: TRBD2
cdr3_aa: CASSTPREGGTQYF
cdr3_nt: TGCGCCAGCAGTACCCCCCGGGAGGGGGGGACCCAGTACTTC

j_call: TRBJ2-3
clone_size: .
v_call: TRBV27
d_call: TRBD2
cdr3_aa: CASSLFGGRFTDTQYF
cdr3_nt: TGTGCCAGCAGTTTATTTGGCGGGAGGTTCACAGATACGCAGTATTTT

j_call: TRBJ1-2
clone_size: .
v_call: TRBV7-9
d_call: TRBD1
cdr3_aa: CASSLATGSGYTF
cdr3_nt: TGTGCCAGCAGCTTAGCGACAGGGAGTGGCTACACCTTC

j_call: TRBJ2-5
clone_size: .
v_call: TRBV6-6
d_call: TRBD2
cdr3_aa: CASSYRGGGQETQYF
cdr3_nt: TGTGCCAGCAGTTACCGTGGGGGAGGGCAAGAGACCCAGTACTTC

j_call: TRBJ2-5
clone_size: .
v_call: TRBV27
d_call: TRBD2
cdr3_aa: CASSLSLAGIETQYF
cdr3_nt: TGTGCCAGCAGTTTATCACTAGCGGGAATAGAGACCCAGTACTTC

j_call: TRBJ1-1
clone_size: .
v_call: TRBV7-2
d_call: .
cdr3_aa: CASSLGLVDEAFF
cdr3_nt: TGTGCCAGCAGCTTAGGCCTGGTAGATGAAGCTTTCTTT

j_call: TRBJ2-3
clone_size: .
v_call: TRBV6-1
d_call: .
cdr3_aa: CASSDRSSGSITDTQYF
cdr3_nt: TGTGCCAGCAGTGATAGGTCTTCGGGGTCTATCACAGATACGCAGTATTTT

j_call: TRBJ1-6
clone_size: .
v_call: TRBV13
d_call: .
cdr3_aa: CASSLAGNNSPLHF
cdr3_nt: TGTGCCAGCAGCTTAGCCGGGAATAATTCACCCCTCCACTTT

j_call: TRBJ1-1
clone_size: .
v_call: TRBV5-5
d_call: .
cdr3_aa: CASSLGTGKPEAFF
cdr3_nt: TGTGCCAGCAGCTTGGGTACAGGGAAGCCTGAAGCTTTCTTT

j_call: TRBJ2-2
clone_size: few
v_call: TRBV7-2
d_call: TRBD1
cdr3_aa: CASSKPRDRGSGELFF
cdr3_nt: TGTGCCAGCAGCAAACCCCGGGACAGGGGTTCCGGGGAGCTGTTTTTT

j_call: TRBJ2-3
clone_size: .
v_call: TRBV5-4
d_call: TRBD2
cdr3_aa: CASSFEPSGSSNTQYF
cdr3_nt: TGTGCCAGCAGCTTCGAGCCTAGCGGGAGTTCAAATACGCAGTATTTT

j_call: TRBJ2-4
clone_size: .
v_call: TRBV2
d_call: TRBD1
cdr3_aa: CASSDRTGVIGAKNIQYF
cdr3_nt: TGTGCCAGCAGTGACCGGACAGGGGTTATTGGGGCCAAAAACATTCAGTACTTC

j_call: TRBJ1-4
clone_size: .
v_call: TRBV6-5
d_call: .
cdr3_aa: CASRMAGGLNEKLFF
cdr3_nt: TGTGCCAGCAGGATGGCGGGGGGCCTCAATGAAAAACTGTTTTTT

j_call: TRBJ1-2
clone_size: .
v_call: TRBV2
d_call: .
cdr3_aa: CASSETGPSYTF
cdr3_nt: TGTGCCAGCAGTGAAACAGGGCCCAGCTACACCTTC

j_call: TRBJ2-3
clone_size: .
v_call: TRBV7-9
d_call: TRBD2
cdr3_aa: CASSLTPGLAGGRTDTQYF
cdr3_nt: TGTGCCAGCAGCCTTACCCCGGGACTAGCGGGAGGTCGCACAGATACGCAGTATTTT

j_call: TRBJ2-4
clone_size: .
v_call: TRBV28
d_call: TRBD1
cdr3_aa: CASSPWDRGRGETKNIQYF
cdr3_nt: TGTGCCAGCAGTCCGTGGGACAGGGGGCGCGGGGAAACCAAAAACATTCAGTACTTC

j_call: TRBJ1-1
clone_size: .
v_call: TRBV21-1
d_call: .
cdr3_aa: CASSKGSTEAFF
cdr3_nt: TGTGCCAGCAGCAAAGGGAGCACTGAAGCTTTCTTT

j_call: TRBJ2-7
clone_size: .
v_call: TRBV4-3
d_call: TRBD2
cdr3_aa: CASSQDLSGRNYEQYF
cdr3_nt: TGCGCCAGCAGCCAAGATCTGAGCGGGAGGAACTACGAGCAGTACTTC

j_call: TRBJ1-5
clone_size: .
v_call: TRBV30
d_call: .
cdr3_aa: CAWSSGYGNQPQHF
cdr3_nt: TGTGCCTGGAGTTCGGGATACGGCAATCAGCCCCAGCATTTT

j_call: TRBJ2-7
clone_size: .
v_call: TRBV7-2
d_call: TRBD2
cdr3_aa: CASSYRLAGVYEQYF
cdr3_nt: TGTGCCAGCAGCTACCGACTAGCGGGAGTATACGAGCAGTACTTC

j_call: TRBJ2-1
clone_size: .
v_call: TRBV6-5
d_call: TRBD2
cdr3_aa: CASSLGTSYNEQFF
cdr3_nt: TGTGCCAGCAGCCTCGGGACTAGTTACAATGAGCAGTTCTTC

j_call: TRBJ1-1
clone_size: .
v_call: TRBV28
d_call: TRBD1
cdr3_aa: CASSQAGGVGEAFF
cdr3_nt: TGTGCCAGCAGTCAGGCAGGGGGCGTTGGTGAAGCTTTCTTT

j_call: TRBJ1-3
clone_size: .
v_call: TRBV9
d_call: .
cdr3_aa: CASSVDASSGNTIYF
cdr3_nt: TGTGCCAGCAGCGTAGACGCCAGTTCTGGAAACACCATATATTTT

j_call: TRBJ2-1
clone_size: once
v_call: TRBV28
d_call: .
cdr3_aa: CASSLAVSYNEQFF
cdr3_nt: TGTGCCAGCAGTTTAGCGGTCTCCTACAATGAGCAGTTCTTC

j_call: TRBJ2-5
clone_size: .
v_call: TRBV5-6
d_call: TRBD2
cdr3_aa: CASSGREAGILETQYF
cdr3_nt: TGTGCCAGCAGCGGGCGGGAGGCGGGAATACTAGAGACCCAGTACTTC

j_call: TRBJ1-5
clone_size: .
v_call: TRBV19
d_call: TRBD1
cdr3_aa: CASTKRQGARNSQPQHF
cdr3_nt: TGTGCCAGTACAAAGAGGCAGGGGGCGCGCAATTCGCAGCCCCAGCATTTT

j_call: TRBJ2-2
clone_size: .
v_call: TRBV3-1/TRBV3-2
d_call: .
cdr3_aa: CASSQRRGTGELFF
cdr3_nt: TGTGCCAGCAGCCAAAGGCGGGGCACCGGGGAGCTGTTTTTT

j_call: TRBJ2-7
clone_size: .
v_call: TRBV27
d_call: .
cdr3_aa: CASSLYGSPYEQYF
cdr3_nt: TGTGCCAGCAGTTTATACGGGAGCCCCTACGAGCAGTACTTC

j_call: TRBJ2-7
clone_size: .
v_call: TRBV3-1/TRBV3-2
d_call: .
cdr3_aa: CASSQDGGIYEQYF
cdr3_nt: TGTGCCAGCAGCCAAGATGGAGGAATTTACGAGCAGTACTTC

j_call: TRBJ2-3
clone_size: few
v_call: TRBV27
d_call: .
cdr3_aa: CASSLRGWGLTGTDTQYF
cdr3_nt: TGTGCCAGCAGTTTGAGGGGCTGGGGACTGACAGGCACAGATACGCAGTATTTT

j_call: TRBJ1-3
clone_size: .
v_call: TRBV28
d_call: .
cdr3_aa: CASSLVRIGNTIYF
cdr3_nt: TGTGCCAGCAGTTTAGTCAGGATAGGAAACACCATATATTTT

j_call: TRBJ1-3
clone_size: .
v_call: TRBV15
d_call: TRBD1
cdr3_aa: CATSARTGGNTIYF
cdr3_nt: TGTGCCACCAGCGCCCGGACAGGAGGAAACACCATATATTTT

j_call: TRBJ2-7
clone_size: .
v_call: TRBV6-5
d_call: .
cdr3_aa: CASSWKGEGGYEQYF
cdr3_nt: TGTGCCAGCAGTTGGAAGGGGGAAGGTGGCTACGAGCAGTACTTC

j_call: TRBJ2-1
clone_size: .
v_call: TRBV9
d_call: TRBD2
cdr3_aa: CASSVGGTSGNNEQFF
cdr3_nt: TGTGCCAGCAGCGTAGGCGGGACTAGCGGGAACAATGAGCAGTTCTTC

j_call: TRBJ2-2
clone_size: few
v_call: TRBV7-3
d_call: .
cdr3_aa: CASSSFDPRVTGELFF
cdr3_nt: TGTGCCAGCAGCTCCTTTGACCCGCGGGTCACCGGGGAGCTGTTTTTT

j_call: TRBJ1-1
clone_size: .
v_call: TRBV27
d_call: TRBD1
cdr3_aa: CASSSYRGYPEAFF
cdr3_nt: TGTGCCAGCAGTTCTTACAGGGGTTATCCTGAAGCTTTCTTT